The 26 T cell receptor beta chains below were found in one sample sequenced in a study of Graves' ophthalmopathy and Graves' hyperthyroidism (dated by TCRdb to between 2018 and 2020). Data came from an Illumina HiSeq 2000. For repertoire sequencing, the TCR beta CDR3 regions were amplified from RNA transcripts. A first-round RT-PCR used HTBI primers with the Qiagen OneStep RT-PCR kit, followed by a second-round multiplex PCR, size selection and purification. TCRdb trimmed the raw reads at Q25, called clones with MiXCR and kept productive beta chains. All rows with the same CDR3 protein become a single entry with the most common DNA and genes. Within this sample are 300,000 to 400,000 distinct CDR3 sequences, with roughly 17% of them counted one time only. The top ten constitute 2% to 2.5% of the sample. Sequencing was carried out using peripheral blood. These receptors originate from an adult woman with stable Graves' hyperthyroidism.

This chain links TRBV19 with TRBJ1-1; D remains ambiguous. The CDR3 is made up of 15 amino acids. V was trimmed by 0 bases and J by 2 bases, leaving 10 bases between them. Per the germline V gene, CDR1 is LNHDA and CDR2 is SQIVND (reference sequence). CDR3: CASSIEGDGNTEAFF. The CDR3 DNA sequence: TGTGCCAGTAGTATAGAAGGAGACGGCAACACTGAAGCTTTCTTT.

This clonotype was counted a few times. This chain links TRBV2 with TRBJ1-2, with 11 bases that match TRBD1. Germline CDR1 and CDR2: SNHLY and FYNNEI. The ends lost 6 bases at V and 3 bases at J; junction bases unmatched: 6. The CDR3 extends over 15 amino acids. The CDR3 nucleotides read TGTGCCAGCAGGGACAGGGGGCCTTCAGACTATGGCTACACCTTC. It translates to CASRDRGPSDYGYTF. Filled out from reference TRBV2 and TRBJ1-2, the complete variable domain reads EPEVTQTPSHQVTQMGQEVILRCVPISNHLYFYWYRQILGQKVEFLVSFYNNEISEKSEIFDDQFSVERPDGSNFTLKIRSTKLEDSAMYFCASRDRGPSDYGYTFGSGTRLTVV.

This clonotype was found a few times. J is TRBJ2-2 and V is TRBV19, with 8 bases aligning to TRBD1. Germline CDR1 LNHDA, CDR2 SQIVND (reference sequence). V lost 2 bases and J lost 6; bases outside the gene matches: 2. The CDR3 runs to 14 residues. The CDR3 coding sequence is TGTGCCAGTAGTATACAGGGGGCTGCCGGGGAGCTGTTTTTT. It yields the protein CASSIQGAAGELFF.

This clonotype came up many times. This chain joins TRBV28 and TRBJ1-2, with 7 bases matching TRBD1. After removal of 3 bases from V and 3 bases from J, the junction contained 7 bases not matched to a gene. The CDR3 is 15 amino acids. Germline V CDR1 and CDR2: MDHEN, SYDVKM. The CDR3 sequence: CASSFSTTGDYGYTF. The CDR3 DNA sequence: TGTGCCAGCAGTTTTTCCACAACAGGGGACTATGGCTACACCTTC.

This clonotype appeared many times. CDR3 nucleotides: TGCGCCAGCAGCCAACTCGGGAGCTCTAACGCGTACCAAGAGACCCAGTACTTC. Protein product: CASSQLGSSNAYQETQYF. V is TRBV4-1 and J is TRBJ2-5, with D maybe TRBD2 (6 bases). The CDR3 is made up of 18 amino acids. Trimming stripped 2 bases from V and 0 bases from J, with 19 bases between. CDR1 and CDR2 from the germline V gene are MGHRA and YSYEKL.

The table lists this clonotype with many counts. The chain employs TRBV7-2 and TRBJ2-4; D uncertain. In germline, CDR1 is SGHTA, CDR2 FQGNSA. The germline V and J ends were trimmed by 5 bases and 0 bases, with 14 bases remaining between them. The CDR3 is 16 residues long. The CDR3 loop is CASSRTFILAKNIQYF. The CDR3 DNA follows: TGTGCCAGCAGCCGCACATTTATTCTAGCCAAAAACATTCAGTACTTC.

This clonotype was counted ten times or more. The rearrangement links TRBV20-1 to TRBJ2-5; D is undetermined. CDR1 is DFQATT, CDR2 SNEGSKA, per germline (reference sequence). The CDR3 has 13 amino acids. V lost 0 bases, J lost 1 base, and 6 bases lay in between. The CDR3 DNA reads as TGCAGTGCTAGAGAGGCTGGCCAAGAGACCCAGTACTTC. Translation gives CSAREAGQETQYF.

Concerning this clonotype: This may arise from a read error, as a much more abundant clone is one base away. This rearrangement joins TRBV7-2 to TRBJ2-5, with D hard to call. The CDR3 spans 12 residues. Germline V gene data show CDR1 as SGHTA and CDR2 as FQGNSA. Trimming removed 5 bases from V and 4 bases from J, with 8 bases in between. CDR3 sequence: CASSQILETQYF. The CDR3 nucleotides are TGTGCCAGCAGCCAAATCCTAGAGACCCAGTACTTC.

The chain couples TRBV7-2 to TRBJ2-5; D not certain. Trimming cost V 6 bases and J 1 base, with 15 bases left between them. CDR1 and CDR2 from the germline V gene are SGHTA and FQGNSA. This CDR3 has 15 residues. The CDR3 nucleotides are TGTGCCAGCAGGCCTCACCGGGCCAGCCAAGAGACCCAGTACTTC. It codes for CASRPHRASQETQYF.

The rearrangement uses TRBV5-1 and TRBJ2-5; perhaps TRBD2 as D (5 bases). With 3 bases removed from V and 4 bases from J, the gap between germline ends came to 13 bases. The germline V gene encodes CDR1 SGHRS and CDR2 YFSETQ. CDR3 length equals 14 residues. The chain's CDR3 is CASSWQPSSETQYF. In nucleotides, the CDR3 is TGCGCCAGCAGCTGGCAGCCTAGCTCAGAGACCCAGTACTTC.

This clonotype appeared a few times. The rearrangement links TRBV7-6 to TRBJ2-7; D unclear. Germline CDR1 is SGHVS and CDR2 is FNYEAQ. Trimming took 5 bases from V and 6 from J, leaving 14 bases between them. This CDR3 comprises 13 residues. The CDR3 spells CASSLQPVGEQYF. CDR3 bases: TGTGCCAGCAGCCTACAGCCGGTAGGCGAGCAGTACTTC. Full variable domain (outside the CDR3, taken from reference TRBV7-6 and TRBJ2-7): GAGVSQSPRYKVTKRGQDVALRCDPISGHVSLYWYRQALGQGPEFLTYFNYEAQQDKSGLPNDRFSAERPEGSISTLTIQRTEQRDSAMYRCASSLQPVGEQYFGPGTRLTVT.

On this clonotype itself: This may come from a read error, since a much larger clone is one base off. The chain couples TRBV6-2 or TRBV6-3 to TRBJ2-7, with a tentative D call TRBD2 (6 bases). This CDR3 spans 14 amino acids. CDR1 is MNHEY and CDR2 is SVGEGT in the germline V gene. This chain's CDR3 is CASSSFGTEYEQCF. The CDR3 region has the DNA TGTGCCAGCAGTTCCTTCGGGACTGAGTACGAGCAGTGCTTC.

This clonotype was observed many times. The chain joins TRBV15 to TRBJ2-6; D might be TRBD2 (5 bases). Deletions cut 0 bases from V and 3 bases from J, with 6 bases between. The germline V gene encodes CDR1 LNHNV and CDR2 YYDKDF (reference sequence). The CDR3 covers 15 residues. CDR3 protein: CATSRDRGGANVLTF. As DNA, the CDR3 is TGTGCCACCAGCAGAGATCGGGGTGGGGCCAACGTCCTGACTTTC.

This clonotype has only a few counts. This chain joins TRBV7-3 and TRBJ2-2; 7 positions match TRBD1. Trimming took 5 bases from V and 5 from J; bases not matched to a gene: 8. Germline V gene data show CDR1 as SGHTA and CDR2 as FQGTGA. The CDR3 extends over 15 amino acids. This CDR3 reads CASSPMGQLTGELFF. In DNA form, the CDR3 reads TGTGCCAGCAGCCCGATGGGACAGTTAACCGGGGAGCTGTTTTTT.

This clonotype appeared many times. The chain uses TRBV12-3 or TRBV12-4 and TRBJ1-1; D not resolved. CDR3 size: 16 residues. V was clipped by 1 base and J by 5 bases, with 17 bases between them. The CDR3, as DNA: TGTGCCAGCAGTTTAGGACTCATGGGCAGTAGGACTGAAGCTTTCTTT. Translation: CASSLGLMGSRTEAFF.

The rearrangement uses TRBV6-2 or TRBV6-3 and TRBJ1-1, with TRBD1 as a possible D gene (5 bases). CDR3 length: 17 residues. V was clipped by 2 bases and J by 0 bases, with 16 bases between them. The V gene's germline CDR1 is MNHEY and CDR2 SVGEGT. Here the CDR3 DNA reads TGTGCCAGCAGTTACGATAGGGGAAAAATACTGAACACTGAAGCTTTCTTT. Protein: CASSYDRGKILNTEAFF.

This clonotype has only a few counts. The chain has TRBV13 and TRBJ2-7; D may be TRBD2 (5 bases). The germline V and J ends were trimmed by 3 bases and 3 bases, with 9 bases remaining between them. Germline V gene sequence: CDR1 PRHDT, CDR2 FYEKMQ (reference sequence). The CDR3 totals 13 residues. CDR3 sequence: CASSFTRLYEQYF. The CDR3 region has the DNA TGTGCCAGCAGCTTCACTAGGCTCTACGAGCAGTACTTC.

This clonotype was seen ten or more times. The genes are TRBV7-2 and TRBJ2-7, with D tentatively TRBD1 (6 bases). V dropped 0 bases and J dropped 2 bases, with 20 bases sitting between them. The CDR3 consists of 18 residues. Germline V CDR1 and CDR2: SGHTA, FQGNSA. The CDR3 reads CASSLAGRGLKPAYEQYF. CDR3 DNA sequence: TGTGCCAGCAGCTTAGCAGGTAGGGGGTTAAAACCCGCCTACGAGCAGTACTTC. Together with reference TRBV7-2 and TRBJ2-7, the CDR3 gives the full variable domain: GAGVSQSPSNKVTEKGKDVELRCDPISGHTALYWYRQSLGQGLEFLIYFQGNSAPDKSGLPSDRFSAERTGGSVSTLTIQRTQQEDSAVYLCASSLAGRGLKPAYEQYFGPGTRLTVT.

As to this clonotype: One base away lies a much larger clone, so this may be a sequencing read error. V is TRBV5-1 and J is TRBJ1-1, with D possibly being TRBD1 (5 bases). This CDR3 region has 12 residues. Germline V gene lookup returns CDR1 SGHRS and CDR2 YFSETQ. CDR3 sequence (DNA): TGCGCCAGCAGATCAGGGAACACTGAAGCTTGCTTT. Amino acid sequence: CASRSGNTEACF.

This clonotype has a count of ten or more. The V gene is TRBV20-1, the J gene TRBJ2-7; perhaps TRBD1 as D (5 bases). V was clipped by 4 bases and J by 1 base, with 8 bases between them. The CDR3 sequence is 12 residues long. Germline CDR1 and CDR2: DFQATT and SNEGSKA (reference sequence). The CDR3 DNA sequence: TGCAGTGCTACTCGACAGTCCTACGAGCAGTACTTC. Translation gives CSATRQSYEQYF.

The chain joins TRBV12-3 or TRBV12-4 to TRBJ1-5; a weak D match, TRBD1 (6 bases). The CDR3 totals 13 residues. V was shortened by 6 bases and J by 4 bases, with 10 bases between the two germline ends. CDR3 in DNA: TGTGCCAGCAGCAATAGGGGGAATCAGCCCCAGCATTTT. Protein sequence: CASSNRGNQPQHF.

At least ten counts were recorded for this clonotype. This chain links TRBV28 with TRBJ1-1; weak D call: TRBD1 (5 bases). Germline loops: CDR1 MDHEN, CDR2 SYDVKM. The CDR3 loop spans 16 amino acids. Trimming cost V 4 bases and J 4 bases, with 19 bases left between them. The CDR3 DNA sequence: TGTGCCAGCAGTTCACTAAGGGGCAGGGTGGCCACTGAAGCTTTCTTT. Protein: CASSSLRGRVATEAFF.

This clonotype was seen at least ten times. J is TRBJ2-5 and V is TRBV12-3 or TRBV12-4; D is ambiguous. This CDR3 has 13 residues. V gave up 4 bases and J gave up 4 bases, with 10 bases separating them. The chain's CDR3 is CASSWAARETQYF. For the CDR3, the DNA is TGTGCCAGCAGTTGGGCTGCTAGAGAGACCCAGTACTTC.

This chain uses TRBV7-8 with TRBJ2-7; D is unclear. CDR3 length: 14 residues. V lost 1 base and J 0 bases, leaving 7 bases between the germline ends. The germline V gene encodes CDR1 SGHVS and CDR2 FQNEAQ. The CDR3 loop is CASSLVHLSYEQYF. The CDR3 nucleotides are TGTGCCAGCAGCTTAGTACACCTCTCCTACGAGCAGTACTTC.

This clonotype was counted between two and nine times. Relative to the germline gene, one junction end is altered; a read error may explain this. The chain employs TRBV6-1 and TRBJ1-1, with D unresolved. This CDR3 contains 13 residues. Germline CDR1 reads MNHNS; CDR2 reads SASEGT. DNA for the CDR3: TGTGCCGGAAAATACGCCATGAACACTGGAGCTTTCTTT. Translation gives CAGKYAMNTGAFF.

This clonotype showed up many times. The chain has TRBV11-2 and TRBJ2-5; D gene uncertain. The V gene's germline CDR1 is SGHAT and CDR2 FQNNGV. Trimming took 2 bases from V and 4 from J, leaving 8 bases between them. This CDR3 spans 13 amino acids. The CDR3 nucleotides read TGTGCCAGCAGCTTATCCCTAACAGAGACCCAGTACTTC. This codes for CASSLSLTETQYF.